A selection of T cell receptor beta chains follows, all from one sample in a study of blood T cell repertoires in COVID-19. Assay used: immunoSEQ multiplex PCR; TCRdb lists only in-frame clones, some missing. The table shows more than 150,000 clones, with approximately 80% occurring only once. Input material: PBMCs or T cells enriched from blood (not recorded which). Receptors were obtained from a man in his sixties who had been exposed to COVID-19. CDR3s include the opening cysteine and the closing phenylalanine or tryptophan. D genes are given only for firm matches. Size tells how often a clone was seen (once, few, many) or the class of an expanded clone, and some rows leave it out.

clone size: NA; D gene: TRBD1; V gene: TRBV6-2/TRBV6-3; J gene: TRBJ1-5; CDR3 protein: CASSTGGPSNQPQHF; CDR3 DNA: TGTGCCAGCAGTACAGGGGGCCCTAGCAATCAGCCCCAGCATTTT
clone size: NA; D gene: NA; V gene: TRBV7-8; J gene: TRBJ1-1; CDR3 protein: CASSPISRDNSEAFF; CDR3 DNA: TGTGCCAGCAGCCCTATTAGCCGGGACAACTCTGAAGCTTTCTTT
clone size: once; D gene: NA; V gene: TRBV3-1/TRBV3-2; J gene: TRBJ1-2; CDR3 protein: CASSTGEASYTF; CDR3 DNA: TGTGCCAGTTCGACCGGGGAGGCAAGCTACACCTTC
clone size: NA; D gene: TRBD2; V gene: TRBV6-6; J gene: TRBJ2-1; CDR3 protein: CASGLAGNEQFF; CDR3 DNA: TGTGCCAGTGGACTAGCAGGCAACGAGCAGTTCTTC
clone size: NA; D gene: NA; V gene: TRBV27; J gene: TRBJ1-1; CDR3 protein: CASSTTDGGGSEAFF; CDR3 DNA: TGTGCCAGCAGTACAACGGACGGGGGAGGATCTGAAGCTTTCTTT
clone size: few; D gene: TRBD1; V gene: TRBV6-1; J gene: TRBJ1-2; CDR3 protein: CASSEGGTGSNYGYTF; CDR3 DNA: TGTGCCAGCAGTGAGGGGGGGACAGGGTCTAACTATGGCTACACCTTC
clone size: NA; D gene: NA; V gene: TRBV28; J gene: TRBJ2-5; CDR3 protein: CASRHRARGGETQYF; CDR3 DNA: TGTGCCAGCAGACACCGGGCCCGGGGTGGAGAGACCCAGTACTTC
clone size: NA; D gene: TRBD1; V gene: TRBV27; J gene: TRBJ1-2; CDR3 protein: CASSLVAPGQGTGYTF; CDR3 DNA: TGTGCCAGCAGTTTGGTAGCCCCGGGACAGGGGACGGGCTACACCTTC
clone size: NA; D gene: NA; V gene: TRBV5-6; J gene: TRBJ1-2; CDR3 protein: CASSSYPEADYGYTF; CDR3 DNA: TGTGCCAGCAGCTCGTACCCCGAGGCAGACTATGGCTACACCTTC
clone size: few; D gene: NA; V gene: TRBV5-1; J gene: TRBJ2-7; CDR3 protein: CASSAPGDEQYF; CDR3 DNA: TGCGCCAGCAGCGCGCCCGGGGACGAGCAGTACTTC
clone size: NA; D gene: NA; V gene: TRBV7-6; J gene: TRBJ1-1; CDR3 protein: CASSLGENTEAFF; CDR3 DNA: TGTGCCAGCAGCTTAGGCGAGAACACTGAAGCTTTCTTT
clone size: NA; D gene: NA; V gene: TRBV7-8; J gene: TRBJ2-7; CDR3 protein: CASSLGTVSEQYF; CDR3 DNA: TGTGCCAGCAGCTTAGGGACAGTGAGCGAGCAGTACTTC
clone size: NA; D gene: TRBD1; V gene: TRBV7-6; J gene: TRBJ2-2; CDR3 protein: CASSGGRGLKTGELFF; CDR3 DNA: TGTGCCAGCAGCGGAGGCAGGGGGCTTAAAACCGGGGAGCTGTTTTTT
clone size: few; D gene: NA; V gene: TRBV10-3; J gene: TRBJ1-3; CDR3 protein: CAISRQVAGNTIYF; CDR3 DNA: TGTGCCATCAGTCGACAAGTTGCTGGAAACACCATATATTTT
clone size: NA; D gene: NA; V gene: TRBV6-5; J gene: TRBJ1-3; CDR3 protein: CATDGGISGNTIYF; CDR3 DNA: TGTGCCACCGACGGGGGGATAAGTGGAAACACCATATATTTT
clone size: NA; D gene: TRBD1; V gene: TRBV7-6; J gene: TRBJ2-3; CDR3 protein: CASSLVGQGMVGPDTQYF; CDR3 DNA: TGTGCCAGCAGCTTAGTGGGACAGGGGATGGTGGGGCCAGATACGCAGTATTTT
clone size: NA; D gene: TRBD1; V gene: TRBV6-2/TRBV6-3; J gene: TRBJ1-5; CDR3 protein: CASSHRGEIQPQHF; CDR3 DNA: TGTGCCAGCAGCCACAGGGGAGAGATTCAGCCCCAGCATTTT
clone size: NA; D gene: NA; V gene: TRBV6-5; J gene: TRBJ2-6; CDR3 protein: CASSAGISGANVLTF; CDR3 DNA: TGTGCCAGCAGCGCCGGGATCTCTGGGGCCAACGTCCTGACTTTC
clone size: NA; D gene: TRBD1; V gene: TRBV28; J gene: TRBJ2-7; CDR3 protein: CASSLPGTGVYEQYF; CDR3 DNA: TGTGCCAGCAGTTTACCCGGGACAGGGGTGTACGAGCAGTACTTC
clone size: few; D gene: TRBD1; V gene: TRBV30; J gene: TRBJ2-1; CDR3 protein: CAWEPRTGYNEQFF; CDR3 DNA: TGTGCCTGGGAACCCCGGACAGGATACAATGAGCAGTTCTTC
clone size: NA; D gene: TRBD2; V gene: TRBV11-2; J gene: TRBJ2-3; CDR3 protein: CASSLLLAGGGTDTQYF; CDR3 DNA: TGTGCCAGCAGCCTTTTGTTAGCGGGAGGTGGCACAGATACGCAGTATTTT
clone size: NA; D gene: NA; V gene: TRBV20-1; J gene: TRBJ1-2; CDR3 protein: CSARDLNGYTF; CDR3 DNA: TGCAGTGCTAGAGATCTTAATGGCTACACCTTC
clone size: NA; D gene: TRBD1; V gene: TRBV6-5; J gene: TRBJ1-1; CDR3 protein: CASRTGAAEAFF; CDR3 DNA: TGTGCCAGCAGGACAGGGGCGGCTGAAGCTTTCTTT
clone size: NA; D gene: NA; V gene: TRBV6-6; J gene: TRBJ1-2; CDR3 protein: CAGSQAGDGYTF; CDR3 DNA: TGTGCCGGGTCCCAAGCAGGGGATGGCTACACCTTC
clone size: once; D gene: NA; V gene: TRBV6-5; J gene: TRBJ1-4; CDR3 protein: CASSYDRQGNEKLFF; CDR3 DNA: TGTGCCAGCAGTTACGATCGGCAGGGAAACGAAAAACTGTTTTTT
clone size: NA; D gene: TRBD1; V gene: TRBV5-1; J gene: TRBJ2-5; CDR3 protein: CASSSTGVMETQYF; CDR3 DNA: TGCGCCAGCAGCTCGACAGGGGTGATGGAGACCCAGTACTTC
clone size: few; D gene: NA; V gene: TRBV6-4; J gene: TRBJ1-5; CDR3 protein: CASSGGENQPQHF; CDR3 DNA: TGTGCCAGCAGTGGGGGGGAAAATCAGCCCCAGCATTTT
clone size: few; D gene: NA; V gene: TRBV19; J gene: TRBJ2-7; CDR3 protein: CASSIGQSYEQYF; CDR3 DNA: TGTGCCAGTAGTATTGGACAGTCCTACGAGCAGTACTTC
clone size: NA; D gene: TRBD1; V gene: TRBV29-1; J gene: TRBJ2-7; CDR3 protein: CSVGQGFPYEQYF; CDR3 DNA: TGCAGCGTCGGACAGGGGTTCCCCTACGAGCAGTACTTC
clone size: once; D gene: NA; V gene: TRBV29-1; J gene: TRBJ1-5; CDR3 protein: CSVAEGSQPQHF; CDR3 DNA: TGCAGCGTTGCGGAGGGATCTCAGCCCCAGCATTTT
clone size: NA; D gene: TRBD1; V gene: TRBV9; J gene: TRBJ1-5; CDR3 protein: CASSLVHRGPGQPQHF; CDR3 DNA: TGTGCCAGCAGCCTAGTTCACAGGGGTCCAGGACAGCCCCAGCATTTT
clone size: once; D gene: NA; V gene: TRBV2; J gene: TRBJ2-3; CDR3 protein: CASSEVSEWRYTDTQYF; CDR3 DNA: TGTGCCAGCAGTGAAGTCAGCGAATGGCGCTACACAGATACGCAGTATTTT
clone size: NA; D gene: NA; V gene: TRBV19; J gene: TRBJ2-5; CDR3 protein: CASSIDGVETQYF; CDR3 DNA: TGTGCCAGTAGTATAGATGGAGTAGAGACCCAGTACTTC
clone size: NA; D gene: NA; V gene: TRBV24-1; J gene: TRBJ1-2; CDR3 protein: CATSDLSVGYTF; CDR3 DNA: TGTGCCACCAGTGATTTAAGCGTGGGCTACACCTTC
clone size: NA; D gene: NA; V gene: TRBV11-2; J gene: TRBJ2-2; CDR3 protein: CASSQGRGAGELFF; CDR3 DNA: TGTGCCAGCAGCCAGGGCAGGGGCGCCGGGGAGCTGTTTTTT
clone size: NA; D gene: TRBD2; V gene: TRBV5-4; J gene: TRBJ2-3; CDR3 protein: CASSLAAGAHTQYF; CDR3 DNA: TGTGCCAGCAGCTTGGCAGCGGGAGCTCATACGCAGTATTTT
clone size: NA; D gene: NA; V gene: TRBV19; J gene: TRBJ2-1; CDR3 protein: CATKQGASYNEQFF; CDR3 DNA: TGTGCCACTAAACAGGGAGCCTCCTACAATGAGCAGTTCTTC
clone size: NA; D gene: NA; V gene: TRBV25-1; J gene: TRBJ2-3; CDR3 protein: CASSDRRGSTDTQYF; CDR3 DNA: TGTGCCAGCAGTGACCGCAGGGGTAGCACAGATACGCAGTATTTT